The source of this T cell receptor (beta chain) is a study of PD-L1 blockade in urothelial cancer. TCRdb keeps only in-frame clones here, not all; method: immunoSEQ multiplex PCR. Of 100,000 to 150,000 clones in the sample, more than 70% were seen once. This clone appeared once. Sample time point: peripheral blood 6 weeks after treatment start. Trimming removed 5 bases from V and 3 bases from J, with 13 bases in between. Germline values: CDR1 MDHEN, CDR2 SYDVKM. This CDR3 spans 14 amino acids. This sequence was found in a man aged 45-65 years with urothelial cancer. The sequenced sample was PBMCs, obtained around atezolizumab (anti-PD-L1) treatment. This sequence joins TRBV28 and TRBJ1-1; no definite D call. The chain's CDR3 is CASSPAGSHTEAFF. CDR3 in DNA: TGTGCCAGCAGTCCCGCGGGAAGTCACACTGAAGCTTTCTTT.